The clone carrying this TCR beta chain is a singleton in its sample. Its antigen is as yet unknown. A much larger clone differs by one base, so this may be a read error. TCRdb reprocessed the reads with MiXCR, giving one entry per CDR3 protein. The table has some 700,000 distinct CDR3 sequences, 35% to 45% seen once. Germline V CDR1 and CDR2: MDHEN, SYDVKM. Trimming at V came to 5 bases and at J to 12 bases, leaving 12 bases not matched to a gene. The CDR3 is 16 amino acids. The data originate from a study of T cell repertoires in cytomegalovirus infection. Study-wide background: Evidence of both CMV infection and a matching HLA type came from public TCR beta signatures.

Study-wide points: Within the response measured ex vivo, HLA-C-restricted CMV-specific TCR beta clonotypes were dominant. Cumulative frequency (of public TCR beta family members) identified carriers of CMV plus the relevant HLA.

Sequencing input: PBMCs. The chain employs TRBV28 and TRBJ2-1; 14 nucleotides line up with TRBD2. This clonotype was obtained from a human donor in good health (CMV status not recorded). Some clones in this sample may be carry-over from other donors' samples. CDR3: CASSTPGLAGVRVQFF. CDR3 nucleotides: TGTGCCAGCAGTACTCCGGGACTAGCGGGGGTACGGGTGCAGTTCTTC.